This TCR beta chain comes out of a study of T cell changes during pregnancy in multiple sclerosis. Data came from immunoSEQ multiplex PCR; TCRdb stores just in-frame clones and leaves some out. This sample carries approximately 89,000 clones, 94% of them seen once, and the ten largest clones take about 2.5%. The CDR3 consists of 13 residues. Trimming left V 6 bases short and J 7 bases short, with 13 bases between. CDR1 is KGHSH and CDR2 is LQKENI in the germline V gene. The specimen comprised peripheral blood, sampled in the third trimester of pregnancy. This sequence originates from a female donor with multiple sclerosis, enrolled in a pregnancy study. The chain is built from TRBV18 and TRBJ1-5; D call uncertain. CDR3 residues: CASSQSMEQPQHF. In DNA form, the CDR3 reads TGTGCCAGCTCTCAGTCAATGGAGCAGCCCCAGCATTTT.